This T cell receptor beta chain is drawn from a study of early T cells in non-severe SARS-CoV-2 infection. Study-level information: Sequencing of unsorted whole blood was done on bulk RNA, leaving chains unpaired. Study results and limitations: Anti-spike CD8 responses were favored by VDJdb matching, which missed private and CD4 specificities.

Each single cDNA molecule received a unique molecular identifier. TCRdb called the 5' RACE reads again in MiXCR, with one record for every CDR3 protein. Among fewer than 85,000 distinct CDR3 sequences listed, approximately 13% were seen once. In this sample, this clonotype turned up a few times. Its antigen remains unidentified. V dropped 6 bases and J dropped 5; count of bases not matched to a gene: 5. This CDR3 has 13 amino acids. The V gene's germline CDR1 is MNHEY and CDR2 SVGAGI. This receptor was taken from an adult who was a healthcare worker with PCR-confirmed SARS-CoV-2 infection or an uninfected control (not recorded which). The source material was whole blood. This chain uses TRBV6-5 with TRBJ1-2, with 8 bases fitting TRBD1. CDR3 in amino acids: CASRDREVYGYTF. The CDR3 nucleotides read TGTGCCAGCAGGGACAGGGAGGTGTATGGCTACACCTTC.